Given below is one TCR beta chain in context. The authors' processing: Nucleated cell number was recorded as an estimate derived from reference gene primer amplification. Only in-frame clones appear in the TCRdb table, and some are missing; sequencing was by immunoSEQ multiplex PCR. V, J and clone size reflect that table, while D and trimming were determined from the DNA. The repertoire consists of about 170,000 clones, with 87% occurring once and the leading ten covering 3.5% to 4.5%. The data were obtained in a study of blood T cell repertoires in COVID-19. Looking at the study overall: Acute-phase and convalescent COVID-19 samples originated in the United States, Italy and Spain. The analysed material was cDNA or gDNA that came from T cells, B-cell-depleted T cells, or PBMCs.

The CDR3 length is 11 residues. Germline CDR1 reads MDHEN; CDR2 reads SYDVKM. V was clipped by 3 bases and J by 8 bases, with 4 bases between them. The receptor comes from a man aged 18 to 29 with active or convalescent COVID-19. The V gene is TRBV28, the J gene TRBJ2-2, with no clear D. Material for sequencing was peripheral blood. CDR3: CASSFSGELFF. In DNA, the CDR3 is TGTGCCAGCAGTTTCTCGGGGGAGCTGTTTTTT.